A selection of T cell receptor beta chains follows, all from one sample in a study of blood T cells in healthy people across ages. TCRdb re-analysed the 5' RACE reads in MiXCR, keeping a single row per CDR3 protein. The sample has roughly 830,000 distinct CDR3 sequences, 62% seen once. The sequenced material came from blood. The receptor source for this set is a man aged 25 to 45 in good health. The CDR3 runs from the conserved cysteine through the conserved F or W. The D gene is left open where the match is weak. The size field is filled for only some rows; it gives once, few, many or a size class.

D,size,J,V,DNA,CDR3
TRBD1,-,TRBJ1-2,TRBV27,TGTGCCAGCAGTTTCTCAGGGGGCCCCTATGGCTACACCTTC,CASSFSGGPYGYTF
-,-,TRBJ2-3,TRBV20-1,TGCAGTGCCACGATCACAGATACGCAGTATTTT,CSATITDTQYF
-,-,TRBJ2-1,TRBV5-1,TGCGCCAGCAGCTTGGAGGGTATGCTTGAGCAGTTCTTC,CASSLEGMLEQFF
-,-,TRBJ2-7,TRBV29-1,TGCAGCGTGGGGCAGGCTTATGACGAGCAGTACTTC,CSVGQAYDEQYF
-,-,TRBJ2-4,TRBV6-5,TGTGCCAGCAGTTACTCGAGTAGTACGGAGCAGTACTTC,CASSYSSSTEQYF
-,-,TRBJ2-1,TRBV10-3,TGTGCCATCAGTGAGTCGATGAGGTCAGGGGGGTACGAGCAGTTCTTC,CAISESMRSGGYEQFF
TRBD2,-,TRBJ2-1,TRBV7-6,TGTGCCAGCAGCCTCCTTGGCGGGGGGTACAATGAGCAGTTCTTC,CASSLLGGGYNEQFF
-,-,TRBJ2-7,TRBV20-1,TGCAGTGCCGAAGGTGGGGCGGGTTACGAGCAGTACTTC,CSAEGGAGYEQYF
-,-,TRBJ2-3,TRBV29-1,TGCAGCGTTAGCCCAGATACGCAGTATTTT,CSVSPDTQYF
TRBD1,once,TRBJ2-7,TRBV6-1,TGTGCCAGCAGTGAAGCGGGGACAGGGATGAACGAGCAGTACTTC,CASSEAGTGMNEQYF
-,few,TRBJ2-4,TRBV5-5,TGTGCCAGCAGCTTGATACAGCTAGCCAAAAACATTCAGTACTTC,CASSLIQLAKNIQYF
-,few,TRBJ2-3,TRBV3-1,TGTGCCAGCAGCCCGGAGACTCCAGATACGCAGTATTTT,CASSPETPDTQYF
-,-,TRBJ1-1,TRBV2,TGTGCCAGCAGACATCCGGGGGACTTGAACACTGAAGCTTTCTTT,CASRHPGDLNTEAFF
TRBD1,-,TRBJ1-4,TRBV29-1,TGCAGCGTTGGGGACAGGGGAAATGAAAAACTGTTTTTT,CSVGDRGNEKLFF
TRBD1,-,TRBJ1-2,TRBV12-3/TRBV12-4,TGTGCCAGCAGTTTAATCAGGGGGCCCTATGGCTACACCTTC,CASSLIRGPYGYTF
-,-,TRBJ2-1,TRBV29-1,TGCAGCGTTGAAGAGTGGAAGCGGAGCTCCTACAATGAGCAGTTCTTC,CSVEEWKRSSYNEQFF
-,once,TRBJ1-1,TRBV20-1,TGCAGTGCTAGGTGGGGACGAGCTTTCTTT,CSARWGRAFF
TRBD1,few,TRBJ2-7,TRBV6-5,TGTGCCAGCAGTTCAACAGGGGCGTTCTCCTACGAGCAGTACTTC,CASSSTGAFSYEQYF
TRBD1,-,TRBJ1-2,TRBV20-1,TGCAGTGCCCAGAGGCAGGGGGCGTCGGGCTACACCTTC,CSAQRQGASGYTF
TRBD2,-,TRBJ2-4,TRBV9,TGTGCCAGCAGCGTAGATGGACTAGCGGGGACGTTAGCCAAAAACATTCAGTACTTC,CASSVDGLAGTLAKNIQYF
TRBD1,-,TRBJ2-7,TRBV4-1,TGCGCCAGCAGCCAAGATTTTGGGACAGGGAGCTCCTACGAGCAGTACTTC,CASSQDFGTGSSYEQYF
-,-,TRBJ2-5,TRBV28,TGTGCCAGCAGTCTAACGAGAGAGCAGTACTTC,CASSLTREQYF
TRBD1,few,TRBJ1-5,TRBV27,TGTGCCAGCAGTCGGGGACAGGGGGCGACCGGCAATCAGCCCCAGCATTTT,CASSRGQGATGNQPQHF
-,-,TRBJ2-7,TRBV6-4,TGTGCCAGCCGCCGGGGGCAGACCTACGAGCAGTACTTC,CASRRGQTYEQYF
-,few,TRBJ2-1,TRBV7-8,TGTGCCAGCAGCTTAGGGACGGTACGGGAGACCCAGTTCTTC,CASSLGTVRETQFF
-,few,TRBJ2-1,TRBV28,TGTGCCAGCAGTTTTGGTGAGGACGCGTTGAATGAGCAGTTCTTC,CASSFGEDALNEQFF
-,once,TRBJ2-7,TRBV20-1,TGCAGGGCGCCTAGGGGGGGAGACGAGCAGTACTTC,CRAPRGGDEQYF
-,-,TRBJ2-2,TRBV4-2,TGTGCCAGCAACCAAGAGAATAGAGCAGTCGGGGAGCTGTTTTTT,CASNQENRAVGELFF
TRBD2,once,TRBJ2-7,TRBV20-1,TGCAGTGCTCGCACTACCGGGACTAGCGGACAGGAGCAGTACTTC,CSARTTGTSGQEQYF
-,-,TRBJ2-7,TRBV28,TGTGCCAGCAGTAAGGACCTCCACGAGCAGTACTTC,CASSKDLHEQYF
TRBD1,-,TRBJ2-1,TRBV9,TGTGCCAACAGCTCCGCAGGGGGCTCCTACAATGAGCAGTTCTTC,CANSSAGGSYNEQFF
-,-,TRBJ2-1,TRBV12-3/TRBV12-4,TGTGCCAGCAGCCCACAGGGTACAACCTACAATGAGCAGTTCTTC,CASSPQGTTYNEQFF
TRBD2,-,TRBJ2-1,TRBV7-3,TGTGCCAGCAGCTCTCTAGCGGGGGGGAGCACTGAGCAGTTCTTC,CASSSLAGGSTEQFF
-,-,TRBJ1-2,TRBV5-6,TGTGCCAGCAGCCTACCTGTGACACAGTTGGACTATGGCTACACCTTC,CASSLPVTQLDYGYTF
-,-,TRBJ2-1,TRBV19,TGTGCCAGTAGGGGCAGTATCTACAATGAGCAGTTCTTC,CASRGSIYNEQFF
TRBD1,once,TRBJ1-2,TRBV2,TGTGCCAGCAGCACAGGGGCCGGCTATGGCTACACCTTC,CASSTGAGYGYTF
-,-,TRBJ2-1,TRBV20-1,TGCAGTGCTTCCGGGACATCCTACAATGAGCAGTTCTTC,CSASGTSYNEQFF
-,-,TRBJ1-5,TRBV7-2,TGTGCCAGCAGCCGCGATAGTCAGCCCCAGCATTTT,CASSRDSQPQHF
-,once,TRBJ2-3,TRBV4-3,TGCGCCAGCAGCCAAGAGCCCCATAGCACAGATACGCAGTATTTT,CASSQEPHSTDTQYF
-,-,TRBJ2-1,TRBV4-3,TGCGCCAGCAGCCAAGATCTGGCTAGCGCTACGTTCTTC,CASSQDLASATFF
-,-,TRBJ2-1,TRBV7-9,TGTGCCAGCAGCCCCCGGTCGACAGTTCGGGATGAGCAGTTCTTC,CASSPRSTVRDEQFF
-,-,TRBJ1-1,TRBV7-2,TGTGCCGGGAGGGGACTGCAGAACACTGAAGCTTTCTTT,CAGRGLQNTEAFF
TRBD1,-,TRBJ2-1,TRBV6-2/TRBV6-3,TGTGCCAGCAGTTCCGGACCGGGACAGGGTGATGAGCAGTTCTTC,CASSSGPGQGDEQFF
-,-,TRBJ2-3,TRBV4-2,TGTGCCAGCAGCCAAGATCTGGTCGATACGCAGAATTTT,CASSQDLVDTQNF
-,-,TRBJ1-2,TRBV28,TGTGCCAGCAGTCGTCGAGGGGAGGGTCGTGGCTACACCTTC,CASSRRGEGRGYTF
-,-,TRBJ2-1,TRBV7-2,TGTGCCAGCCGCGAGAGGCCCCAGGTGGGTGAGCAGTTCTTC,CASRERPQVGEQFF
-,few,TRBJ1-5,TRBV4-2,TGTGCCAGCAGCCCAGAGAGGTTTGAGGGGGTAAATCAGCCCCAGCATTTT,CASSPERFEGVNQPQHF
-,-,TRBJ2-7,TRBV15,TGTGCCACCAAGAATATGAAGGGAAGGTCCTACAATGAGCAGTACTTC,CATKNMKGRSYNEQYF
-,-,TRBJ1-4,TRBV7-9,TGTGCCAGCAGCCCTCTTCCGCCAACTAATGAAAAACTGTTTTTT,CASSPLPPTNEKLFF
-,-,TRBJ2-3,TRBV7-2,TGTGCCAGCGGAGCCGGCCCCCCCAATACGCAGTATTTT,CASGAGPPNTQYF